This T cell receptor beta chain was retrieved from a study of T cell repertoires in cytomegalovirus infection. Overall study: CMV infection together with matching HLA type was indicated by public TCR beta signatures.

TCRdb analysed the reads with MiXCR anew, one entry per CDR3 protein. The sample consists of 200,000 to 300,000 distinct CDR3 sequences, roughly 10% of them appearing once. Points from the study as a whole: The ex vivo response was dominated by HLA-C-restricted CMV-specific TCR beta clonotypes.

The CDR3 is 14 amino acids. Trimming removed 7 bases at V and 4 bases at J, with 15 bases between. Germline-derived CDR1 and CDR2 are LNHDA and SQIVND (reference sequence). Ten or more counts support this clonotype. Its antigen is not known. This rearrangement joins TRBV19 to TRBJ2-3; the D is unclear. This receptor was obtained from a human donor in good health (CMV status not recorded). Some clones in this sample may be carry-over from other donors' samples. Sequencing was done on a sample of PBMCs. CDR3 sequence: CASTPYLAADTQYF. CDR3 DNA sequence: TGTGCCAGTACCCCCTACCTTGCAGCAGATACGCAGTATTTT.